A single sample gave rise to the 6 T cell receptor beta chains below, sequenced in a study of beta chain features in type 1 diabetes. Broader study findings: Moderately but significantly shorter TCRB CDR3s were found in Type 1 diabetes patients in all four CD4+ subsets.

Expressed TCRB transcripts got sequenced, as all isolated RNA was reverse transcribed. Sequenced by immunoSEQ multiplex PCR; TCRdb stores in-frame clones only, minus some. The sample carries hundreds of thousands of clones, about 14% recorded once. No antigen has been assigned to these receptors. The sequenced sample was naive CD4+ T cells from blood. The receptors come from a man aged 18 to 29 with type 1 diabetes.

The chain carries TRBV30 and TRBJ1-5; D call uncertain. CDR1 and CDR2 from the germline V gene are GTSNPN and SVGIG (reference sequence). The V gene lost 0 bases and the J gene lost 5 bases, with 14 bases spanning the gap. CDR3 size: 15 residues. In DNA, the CDR3 is TGTGCCTGGAGTGTAGGTCCCGGAAGAGATCAGCCCCAGCATTTT. Translated, it gives CAWSVGPGRDQPQHF. Full variable domain (missing parts from reference TRBV30 and TRBJ1-5): SQTIHQWPATLVQPVGSPLSLECTVEGTSNPNLYWYRQAAGRGLQLLFYSVGIGQISSEVPQNLSASRPQDRQFILSSKKLLLSDSGFYLCAWSVGPGRDQPQHFGDGTRLSIL.

This clone turned up a few times. This chain joins TRBV29-1 and TRBJ2-2, with D uncertain. V lost 7 bases to trimming and J lost 3 bases, with 15 bases between them. The CDR3 has 14 amino acids. Germline-derived CDR1 and CDR2 are SQVTM and ANQGSEA. CDR3 residues: CSGKTGPHTGELFF. The CDR3 nucleotides are TGCAGCGGGAAAACCGGGCCACACACCGGGGAGCTGTTTTTT.

This clone has a handful of counts. The rearrangement links TRBV25-1 to TRBJ1-1; D unclear. CDR1 and CDR2 from the germline V gene are MGHDK and SYGVNS. V was shortened by 6 bases and J by 11 bases, with 16 bases between the two germline ends. This CDR3 comprises 12 residues. CDR3 sequence reads: CASSLPGDTAFF. Written as DNA, the CDR3 is TGTGCCAGCAGCCTTCCGGGAGACACGGCTTTCTTT.

This clone was detected only a few times. The chain is built from TRBV4-2 and TRBJ1-5; TRBD1 matches 9 bases. Germline CDR1 reads LGHNA; CDR2 reads YNFKEQ. V shed 0 bases, J shed 7 bases, and the junction held 4 bases outside the gene matches. The CDR3 runs to 15 residues. The CDR3 DNA follows: TGTGCCAGCAGCCAAGAACCGGGACAGGGACAGCCCCAGCATTTT. This encodes CASSQEPGQGQPQHF.

The chain recombines TRBV27 with TRBJ2-6; D is unresolved. This CDR3 comprises 17 residues. V lost 3 bases and J 0 bases, leaving 12 bases between the germline ends. CDR1 MNHEY and CDR2 SMNVEV come from the germline V gene (reference sequence). The CDR3 spells CASSFSRLISGANVLTF. In DNA form, the CDR3 reads TGTGCCAGCAGTTTTAGCCGGTTAATCTCTGGGGCCAACGTCCTGACTTTC.

The chain couples TRBV6-5 to TRBJ1-4, with a possible D match to TRBD1 (6 bases). The CDR3 has 16 amino acids. Germline V gives CDR1 MNHEY, CDR2 SVGAGI. The ends were cut back, 4 bases at V and 3 bases at J, with 15 bases in the middle. The CDR3 DNA follows: TGTGCCAGCAGTTCAAGGACAGCCGGGGCTAATGAAAAACTGTTTTTT. Its translation is CASSSRTAGANEKLFF.